This is a list of T cell receptor beta chains from one sample in a study of CD8 T cells in Susac syndrome. TCRdb recomputed calls from the immunoSEQ multiplex PCR reads with MiXCR, one row per CDR3 protein. The data hold 70,000 to 100,000 distinct CDR3 sequences, with approximately 96% observed a single time. Material for sequencing was CD8+ T cells from PBMCs. The receptors derive from a human donor with Susac syndrome. Both conserved end residues are part of each CDR3. The D gene is left open where the match is weak. Rows may omit the clone size; those that give it use once, few, many or a size class.

clone_size j_call v_call d_call cdr3_nt cdr3_aa
NA TRBJ2-1 TRBV6-6 NA TGTGCCAGCCGAGGTTATGAGCAGTTCTTC CASRGYEQFF
NA TRBJ2-3 TRBV6-2/TRBV6-3 TRBD2 TGTGCCAGCAGCCTGGCGGCTAGCGGGAGGGAGGCAGATACGCAGTATTTT CASSLAASGREADTQYF
once TRBJ2-7 TRBV14 NA TGTGCCAGCAGCGGGGACACCTACGAGCAGTACTTC CASSGDTYEQYF
NA TRBJ2-7 TRBV5-1 TRBD2 TGCGCCAGCAGCACAACTAGCGCTTCCTCCTACGAGCAGTACTTC CASSTTSASSYEQYF
NA TRBJ1-2 TRBV4-3 NA TGCGCCAGCAGCCAAGGTTATGCTTCGGCAGTCTCTGGCTACACCTTC CASSQGYASAVSGYTF
NA TRBJ1-1 TRBV21-1 NA TGTGCCAGCAGCAGAGATTACACTGAAGCTTTCTTT CASSRDYTEAFF
NA TRBJ2-1 TRBV7-3 NA TGTGCCAGCAGCTTAAGTGCGTCGGTGGGGGAGGATGAGCAGTTCTTC CASSLSASVGEDEQFF
NA TRBJ1-1 TRBV27 NA TGTGCCAGCAGTTCGGTACACGAACAGGGTTCCAGTAGTGAAGCTTTCTTT CASSSVHEQGSSSEAFF
NA TRBJ1-5 TRBV5-1 NA TGCGCCAGAGGCCAGGTAGGTCCGGGCCCCCACCTACAGCCCCAGCATTTT CARGQVGPGPHLQPQHF
NA TRBJ2-1 TRBV15 NA TGTGCCACCAGCAGAACGGGACCAAGCTCCTACAATGAGCAGTTCTTC CATSRTGPSSYNEQFF
NA TRBJ1-2 TRBV4-3 NA TGCGCCAGCAGCCCGGGGCCATCGAACTATGGCTACACCTTC CASSPGPSNYGYTF
NA TRBJ2-7 TRBV30 TRBD2 TGTGCCTACACCGGGACTAGCGGCTCCTACGAGCAGTACTTC CAYTGTSGSYEQYF
NA TRBJ2-5 TRBV9 NA TGTGCCAGCACTGAAGGACGAAACCAAGAGACCCAGTACTTC CASTEGRNQETQYF
NA TRBJ2-1 TRBV13 NA TGTGCCAGCAGCCCGCCCGGGACTGAGCAGTTCTTC CASSPPGTEQFF
NA TRBJ2-3 TRBV7-8 NA TGTGCCAGCAGAGGGGAGACGAGCACAGATACGCAGTATTTT CASRGETSTDTQYF
once TRBJ1-2 TRBV29-1 NA TGCAGCGTGATTACTGTCTATGGCTACACCTTC CSVITVYGYTF
NA TRBJ2-4 TRBV20-1 NA TGCAGTGCCCTTCAGAGGAACTGGCCCATAGTAGCCAAAAACATTCAGTACTTC CSALQRNWPIVAKNIQYF
NA TRBJ2-3 TRBV20-1 TRBD2 TGCAGTGCTAGAGACCTAGCGGCCACAGATACGCAGTATTTT CSARDLAATDTQYF
NA TRBJ2-7 TRBV29-1 NA TGCAGCGTAACCGGACACCTGAGCTACGAGCAGTACTTC CSVTGHLSYEQYF
NA TRBJ1-1 TRBV27 NA TGTGCCAGCAGACCCCTGGGGGGGATGAACACTGAAGCTTTCTTT CASRPLGGMNTEAFF
NA TRBJ1-1 TRBV29-1 NA TGCAGCGTTGAAAGGAACACTGAAGCTTTCTTT CSVERNTEAFF
once TRBJ2-2 TRBV20-1 NA TGCAGTGCTAGATTACCACTAACAGGGGGACTAGTGAACACCGGGGAGCTGTTTTTT CSARLPLTGGLVNTGELFF
once TRBJ2-1 TRBV19 NA TGTGCCAGTAGTATTGGTCAAGCGGGTGGTAATGAGCAGTTCTTC CASSIGQAGGNEQFF
NA TRBJ1-2 TRBV27 NA TGTGCCAGCAGTTTTTTGGGGAGGGATGGCTACACCTTC CASSFLGRDGYTF